This passage covers 7 T cell receptor beta chains from one sample sequenced in a study of blood T cell repertoires in COVID-19. Some clones are missing from TCRdb's copy, which holds only in-frame ones; the method was immunoSEQ multiplex PCR. The repertoire has 65,000 to 90,000 clones, roughly 87% of them found once; the top ten carry less than 3.5%. The sequenced sample consisted of peripheral blood. The origin of the receptors is a woman in her 50s with active or convalescent COVID-19.

The chain uses TRBV5-1 and TRBJ1-1; D is possibly TRBD1 (6 bases). The CDR3 is made up of 17 amino acids. The ends were cut back, 4 bases at V and 5 bases at J, with 24 bases in the middle. Germline V gene data show CDR1 as SGHRS and CDR2 as YFSETQ. CDR3 region: CASSPGRGGAGGTEAFF. The CDR3 nucleotides read TGCGCCAGCAGCCCCGGGCGGGGGGGCGCAGGAGGAACTGAAGCTTTCTTT.

This clone was seen once. V usage is TRBV19 and J usage is TRBJ2-5, with D perhaps matching TRBD1 (6 bases). The CDR3 is made up of 13 amino acids. The V end was cut by 6 bases, the J end by 3 bases, with 11 bases between. CDR1 LNHDA and CDR2 SQIVND come from the germline V gene (reference sequence). The CDR3 sequence: CASRRRGEETQYF. Here the CDR3 DNA reads TGTGCCAGTAGGCGCAGGGGAGAAGAGACCCAGTACTTC. Based on the CDR3 plus reference TRBV19 and TRBJ2-5, the full variable domain is DGGITQSPKYLFRKEGQNVTLSCEQNLNHDAMYWYRQDPGQGLRLIYYSQIVNDFQKGDIAEGYSVSREKKESFPLTVTSAQKNPTAFYLCASRRRGEETQYFGPGTRLLVL.

The chain is built from TRBV7-8 and TRBJ2-1, with TRBD1 matching 10 bases. Germline loops: CDR1 SGHVS, CDR2 FQNEAQ. V lost 4 bases and J lost 7; bases outside the gene matches: 10. This CDR3 is 16 amino acids long. For the CDR3, the DNA is TGTGCCAGCAGCTCGCGGACAGGGGGAAAAATGAATGAGCAGTTCTTC. It translates to CASSSRTGGKMNEQFF.

The chain's CDR3 is CASSWERGINEKLFF. Written as DNA, the CDR3 is TGTGCCAGCAGCTGGGAAAGGGGTATTAATGAAAAACTGTTTTTT. The rearrangement joins TRBV11-2 to TRBJ1-4; weak D call: TRBD1 (5 bases). V lost 4 bases to trimming and J lost 4 bases, with 13 bases between them. Germline V gene lookup returns CDR1 SGHAT and CDR2 FQNNGV. The CDR3 contains 15 residues.

This clone was detected a few times. CDR3 protein: CASSEVLQGQGGEKLFF. In DNA, the CDR3 is TGTGCCAGCAGTGAAGTCCTCCAGGGACAGGGCGGTGAAAAACTGTTTTTT. The chain couples TRBV6-1 to TRBJ1-4; 9 bases agree with TRBD1. V dropped 1 base and J dropped 7; count of bases not matched to a gene: 10. The germline V gene encodes CDR1 MNHNS and CDR2 SASEGT. CDR3 length equals 17 residues.

CDR3: CASSYGRRTRGRETQYF. CDR3 bases: TGTGCCAGCAGTTACGGCCGGCGGACTAGAGGTAGAGAGACCCAGTACTTC. The V call is TRBV6-2 or TRBV6-3, the J call TRBJ2-5, with 7 bases matching TRBD2. This CDR3 is built from 17 residues. V gave up 2 bases and J gave up 4 bases; unmatched junction bases: 13. Germline V gene sequence: CDR1 MNHEY, CDR2 SVGEGT.

The chain joins TRBV9 to TRBJ2-2, with D tentatively TRBD2 (7 bases). The CDR3 sequence is 16 residues long. Germline V gene lookup returns CDR1 SGDLS and CDR2 YYNGEE. V dropped 3 bases and J dropped 4 bases, with 16 bases sitting between them. CDR3 amino acids: CASSARAGATTGELFF. The DNA of the CDR3 is TGTGCCAGCAGCGCCCGGGCGGGGGCCACCACCGGGGAGCTGTTTTTT.